This T cell receptor beta chain was recorded in a study of a mutant IDH1 vaccine in newly diagnosed glioma (dated by TCRdb to 2020 to 2023). The study in broad terms: The approximately 30 treated patients were roughly 62% male and around 40% female, with a mean age of approximately 38 years. Prior to enrollment, standard therapy consisting of radiotherapy alone, temozolomide alone, or radiochemotherapy with temozolomide had been administered to patients, with the combination being received by most patients. Peripheral blood was collected at six visits: V03 (baseline), V05, V07, V10, V12 and V13. For exploratory analyses, longitudinal TCRB deep sequencing was carried out in about two dozen treated patients wherever samples were available.

Receptors were amplified or captured by the immunoSEQ multiplex PCR assay. Rearranged TCR beta chain sequences were amplified using the hsTCRB Kit according to the manufacturer's protocol. TCRB libraries were sequenced on an Illumina MiSeq. In the source study's methods: The proprietary platform of the kit vendor was used for demultiplexing, trimming and gene mapping. TCRdb obtained this table from immuneACCESS and retained in-frame rearrangements with V and J assigned. These tables miss some clones; where compared with another copy, unresolved V genes account for less than half of the shortfall, and the remainder is unexplained. V and J calls and clone size follow that table, whereas D and trimming were derived from the DNA. Counted in this sample were tens of thousands of clones; 86% of them appeared once. The ten top clones hold around 2.5% of the sample. As regards this clone: Its antigen is unknown. No much larger clonotype is one base removed from it; base qualities were not supplied.

Interpreted using the paper, the time point label stands for: baseline, week 1 (first vaccination visit). Interpreted using the paper, the treatment or condition label stands for: pre-vaccination baseline after standard-of-care therapy. All donors had newly diagnosed IDH1-mutant astrocytomas of WHO grade 3 or 4 that showed loss of nuclear ATRX. The samples were drawn from NOA16, a multicentre, single-arm, open-label phase I trial in Germany that tested a mutant IDH1 peptide vaccine in humans for the first time. Visit V03 blood draws served as the baseline sample for immunogenicity testing. Genomic DNA for TCRB sequencing was extracted from EDTA blood using the DNeasy Blood and Tissue Kit. Paper-wide results and their limitations: Pseudoprogression seemed to be unrelated to changes in the top peripheral T cell clonotypes found by TCRB sequencing. Availability determined which PBMC samples were chosen for TCRB deep sequencing. It was noted by the authors that analyses of patient blood samples could not be reproduced owing to sample limitations. Across multiple MHC alleles, vaccine-induced immune responses were seen in around 94% of patients.

Reading from cysteine to phenylalanine, the CDR3 counts 16 amino acids. The only DNA kept is the CDR3, 48 bases in frame from the first base. The junction shows trimming of 6 bases on V and 2 bases on J, plus 19 bases between the germline ends. CDR1 and CDR2 (SGHTA, FQGNSA) derive from the germline V gene. The sequence joins TRBV7-2 to TRBJ2-5; 7 matching bases give a weak D call of TRBD2. The sequencing used PBMCs, collected from a glioma patient treated with radiotherapy, temozolomide or both. The TCR comes from a middle-aged man with glioma. Here is the DNA: TGTGCCAGCAGTTTCTTAGGGGGGGAAAGACAAGAGACCCAGTACTTC. It translates as CASSFLGGERQETQYF.